This TCR beta chain stems from a study of identical twins (dated by TCRdb to 2016 to 2017). In the study overall: To test whether fetal clonotypes persist, the study used deep sequencing on TCR alpha and beta repertoires from monozygotic twins, unrelated adults of various ages, and cord blood. To rule out contamination, the twin experiments were replicated at different times with different library preparation protocols. Study-wide conclusions, independent of this receptor: Zero-insertion analyses could be partly confounded by invariant T cells such as MAIT and iNKT, though diverse VJ usage argued against such confounding for most clonotypes. Excess twin sharing in beta out-of-frame sequences was weaker because fewer shared sequences lowered the signal-to-noise ratio. Abundant cord blood beta clonotypes had fewer insertions, young adult naive repertoires showed a similar but weaker trend, and memory repertoires showed no such trend. Because the same donors could not be followed over many years, conclusions were based on cross-sectional statistical analysis. In monozygotic twins, out-of-frame TCR alpha sharing was systematically underestimated by recombination models, although the models agreed with sharing between unrelated individuals. Compared with coincidental sharing between unrelated individuals, out-of-frame TCR alpha sequences shared between twins had an excess of sequences with low generation probability.

In this sample, this clonotype turned up many times. The antigen it recognizes is unknown. Base qualities are not at hand, and no much larger clone is one base apart. There are 16 amino acids in the CDR3, from cysteine to phenylalanine inclusive. Solely the CDR3 DNA is kept, with 48 bases framed from the first base. The germline V gene (reference sequence) gives CDR1 as MNHEY and CDR2 as SMNVEV. Unmatched junction bases come to 13, with V trimmed by 7 bases and J by 3 bases. The library was built by means of 5' RACE. Data came from an Illumina HiSeq 2000. Template switching introduced a universal primer binding site; the final cDNA contained a unique molecular identifier, enabling accurate counting of TCR cDNA molecules. Specific primers in the conserved constant-segment region were used to synthesize first-strand cDNA for the TCR alpha and beta chains. To control for contamination, every cDNA library carried two barcodes: a SMART-Mk sample barcode plus Illumina barcodes. TruSeq adapter sequences along with Illumina sample barcodes were introduced in two successive PCR steps. TCR alpha and beta cDNA libraries were sequenced on the Illumina HiSeq platform with custom primers. The paper's data handling went like this. MiGEC was used to process raw reads and extract unique molecular identifiers, and MiXCR was used to find CDR3 positions. For each individual, recombination models were inferred using an EM algorithm with the repgenHMM and IGoR tools. The analysis of shared clonotypes was done with the tcR package in R, with sharing normalized by the product of cloneset sizes. Out-of-frame nonproductive sequences were analyzed to study raw recombination free of thymic and clonal selection effects. TCRdb trimmed the raw reads at Q25, called clones with MiXCR and kept productive beta chains. Merged by CDR3 protein, the rows form single entries marked with the most common genes and DNA. The V and J calls and clone size are TCRdb's, not the authors'. The sample data list under 350,000 distinct CDR3 sequences, and roughly 9% of these were observed just once. The ten largest clonotypes hold approximately 6.6% of the sample.

Every donor was a healthy Caucasian. Three pairs of female monozygotic twins, all aged roughly 18 to 29 years, were included in the twin cohort. Positive isolation kits from Invitrogen were used to isolate CD4+ and CD8+ T cell populations. These sequences were also reported in another study, on yellow fever vaccine responses in identical twins. The second source states: According to the authors, the vaccine-induced T cell response in identical twins seemed to be partly convergent and partly specific to each individual. The study precisely tracked vaccine-responding T cell clones in identical twins.

The receptor was derived from a woman in her late teens or twenties in good health. The sequence joins TRBV27 to TRBJ2-7, and 9 junctional nucleotides match TRBD2. Sample: CD8+ T cells sorted from blood. The DNA reads as follows: TGTGCCAGCAAAGGAGAGGGTCAGCGGGAGGTCTACGAGCAGTACTTC. This gives the protein CASKGEGQREVYEQYF.